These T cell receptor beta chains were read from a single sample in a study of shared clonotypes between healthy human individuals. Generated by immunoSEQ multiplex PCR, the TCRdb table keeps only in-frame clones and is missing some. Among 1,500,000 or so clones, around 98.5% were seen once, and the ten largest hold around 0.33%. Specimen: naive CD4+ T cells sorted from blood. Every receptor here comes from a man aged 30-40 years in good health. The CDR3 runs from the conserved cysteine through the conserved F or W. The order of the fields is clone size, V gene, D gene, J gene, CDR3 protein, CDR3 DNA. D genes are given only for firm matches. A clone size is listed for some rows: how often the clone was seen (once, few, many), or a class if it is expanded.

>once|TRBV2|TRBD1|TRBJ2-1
CASSERTGGEQFF
TGTGCCAGCAGTGAACGGACAGGGGGTGAGCAGTTCTTC
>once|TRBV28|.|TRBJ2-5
CASSSPPPLWETQYF
TGTGCCAGCAGTTCCCCTCCTCCTTTATGGGAGACCCAGTACTTC
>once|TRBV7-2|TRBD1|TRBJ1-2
CASSTGPGTANYGYTF
TGTGCCAGCAGCACAGGCCCCGGGACAGCTAACTATGGCTACACCTTC
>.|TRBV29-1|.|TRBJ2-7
CSVTPGLSTYEQYF
TGCAGCGTGACTCCGGGACTTTCGACCTACGAGCAGTACTTC
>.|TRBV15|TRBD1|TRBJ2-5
CATNGQGKETQYF
TGTGCCACCAATGGACAGGGGAAAGAGACCCAGTACTTC
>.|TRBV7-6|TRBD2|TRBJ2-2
CASSLLISGNSVGELFF
TGTGCCAGCAGCCTACTAATTAGCGGGAACTCGGTCGGGGAGCTGTTTTTT
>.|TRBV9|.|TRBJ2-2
CASSVGTPKPGELFF
TGTGCCAGCAGCGTAGGAACACCGAAGCCCGGGGAGCTGTTTTTT
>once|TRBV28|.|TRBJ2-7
CASSFRAREQYF
TGTGCCAGCAGTTTCCGCGCGAGGGAGCAGTACTTC
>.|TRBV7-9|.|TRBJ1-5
CASSLAQSGAHQPQHF
TGTGCCAGCAGCTTAGCTCAGAGCGGGGCCCATCAGCCCCAGCATTTT
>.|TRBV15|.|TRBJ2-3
CATSSRTDWDTQYF
TGTGCCACCAGCAGTAGAACTGACTGGGATACGCAGTATTTT
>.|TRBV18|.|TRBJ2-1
CASSPSVSYNEQFF
TGTGCCAGCTCACCTAGCGTCTCCTACAATGAGCAGTTCTTC
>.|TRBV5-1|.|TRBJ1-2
CASSLVGEGYGYTF
TGCGCCAGCAGCTTGGTCGGCGAGGGCTATGGCTACACCTTC
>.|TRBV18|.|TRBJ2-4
CASSPPFRQKNIQYF
TGTGCCAGCTCACCCCCATTTCGGCAGAAAAACATTCAGTACTTC
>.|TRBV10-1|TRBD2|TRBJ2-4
CASSRGLAGEAKNIQYF
TGCGCCAGCTCCCGAGGGTTAGCGGGAGAAGCCAAAAACATTCAGTACTTC
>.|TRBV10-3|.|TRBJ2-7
CAIQGLGEQYF
TGTGCCATCCAGGGTTTGGGGGAGCAGTACTTC
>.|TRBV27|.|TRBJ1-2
CASSPRGGLLDGYTF
TGTGCCAGCAGTCCCCGGGGAGGGCTTTTGGATGGCTACACCTTC
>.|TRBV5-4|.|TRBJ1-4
CASSLPGPLGGKEKLFF
TGTGCCAGCAGCTTACCGGGACCGCTTGGCGGCAAAGAAAAACTGTTTTTT
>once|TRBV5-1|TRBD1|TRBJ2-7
CASGPGQGSEQYF
TGCGCCAGCGGCCCGGGACAGGGATCCGAGCAGTACTTC
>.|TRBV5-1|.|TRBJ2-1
CASSFGPRGGSSYNEQFF
TGCGCCAGCAGCTTCGGTCCTCGGGGCGGAAGCTCCTACAATGAGCAGTTCTTC
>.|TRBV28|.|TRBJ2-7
CASSSWLRTYEQYF
TGTGCCAGCAGTTCATGGCTGCGTACCTACGAGCAGTACTTC
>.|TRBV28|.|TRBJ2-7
CASEEKPGEQYF
TGTGCCAGCGAAGAAAAACCAGGGGAGCAGTACTTC
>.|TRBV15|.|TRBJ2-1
CATSRDGRGSYNEQFF
TGTGCCACCAGCAGAGATGGGCGGGGCTCCTACAATGAGCAGTTCTTC
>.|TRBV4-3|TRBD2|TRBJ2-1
CASSQDLQTSGASSYNEQFF
TGCGCCAGCAGCCAAGATTTGCAGACTAGCGGGGCCAGCTCCTACAATGAGCAGTTCTTC
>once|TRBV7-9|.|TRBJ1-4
CASSHTGLDEKLFF
TGTGCCAGCAGCCACACAGGGCTTGATGAAAAACTGTTTTTT
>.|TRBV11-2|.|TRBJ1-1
CASSSIPLPNTEAFF
TGTGCCAGCAGCTCAATCCCGCTCCCAAACACTGAAGCTTTCTTT
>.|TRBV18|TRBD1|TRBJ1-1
CASSQGARTEAFF
TGTGCCAGCTCACAGGGGGCGCGGACTGAAGCTTTCTTT
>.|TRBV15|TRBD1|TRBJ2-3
CATSLTGNTDTQYF
TGTGCCACCTCTCTGACAGGGAACACAGATACGCAGTATTTT
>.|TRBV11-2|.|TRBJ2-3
CASSLRQGMPTDTQYF
TGTGCCAGCAGCTTACGGCAGGGGATGCCCACAGATACGCAGTATTTT
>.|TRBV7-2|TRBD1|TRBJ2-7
CASSATGQGTYEQYF
TGTGCCAGCAGCGCCACGGGACAGGGGACCTACGAGCAGTACTTC
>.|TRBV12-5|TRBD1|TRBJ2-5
CASGLGTVQETQYF
TGTGCTAGTGGTTTAGGGACAGTCCAAGAGACCCAGTACTTC
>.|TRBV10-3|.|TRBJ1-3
CAIRSDTGNTIYF
TGTGCCATCAGGAGCGACACTGGAAACACCATATATTTT
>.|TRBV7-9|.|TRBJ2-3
CARRDRGTDTQYF
TGTGCGAGGAGGGATCGAGGCACAGATACGCAGTATTTT
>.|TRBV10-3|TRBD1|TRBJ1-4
CAISDFGRGQGGEKLFF
TGTGCCATCAGTGACTTCGGGAGGGGACAGGGAGGTGAAAAACTGTTTTTT
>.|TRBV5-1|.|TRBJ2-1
CASSLARVLANYNEQFF
TGCGCCAGCAGCTTGGCCAGGGTACTAGCAAATTACAATGAGCAGTTCTTC
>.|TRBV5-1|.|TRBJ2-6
CASSSTGYGSGANVLTF
TGCGCCAGCAGCAGTACAGGGTATGGCTCTGGGGCCAACGTCCTGACTTTC